The clone carrying this T cell receptor beta chain has only a few counts. This record comes from a study of T cells after yellow fever vaccination. Via MiXCR, TCRdb re-called the 5' RACE reads, giving one row per CDR3 protein. The sample has about 220,000 distinct CDR3 sequences, less than 3.5% seen once. CDR1 SGHNT and CDR2 YYREEE come from the germline V gene (reference sequence). V shed 0 bases and J shed 9 bases, with 13 bases lying between them. This CDR3 spans 15 amino acids. Sequencing used CD4+ T cells sorted from PBMCs, obtained 10 days after the yellow fever booster vaccination. The chain has TRBV5-4 and TRBJ1-6; D is undetermined. The TCR sequence derives from a man younger than 35 who received the YFV17D yellow fever vaccine. CDR3 nucleotides: TGTGCCAGCAGCTTGGGTGGCCGCCGGGGTTCACCCCTCCACTTT. Protein product: CASSLGGRRGSPLHF. The whole variable domain, filled in from reference TRBV5-4 and TRBJ1-6, reads ETGVTQSPTHLIKTRGQQVTLRCSSQSGHNTVSWYQQALGQGPQFIFQYYREEENGRGNFPPRFSGLQFPNYSSELNVNALELDDSALYLCASSLGGRRGSPLHFGNGTRLTVT.